This T cell receptor beta chain was observed in a study of regulatory T cells in long-lasting Graves disease. Findings of the study overall: There were preferences for TRBV28, TRBJ1-2 and TRBJ2-5 in persistent disease.

Time point denoted: newly diagnosed GD, antithyroid drugs for less than 3 months. The authors made the TCR library using RNA they extracted from PBMCs. Trimming removed 5 bases from V and 4 bases from J, with 11 bases in between. This CDR3 region has 13 residues. This clonotype was seen a handful of times. Its antigen is not identified. Relying on iRepertoire HTBI primers and Arm-PCR of CDR3 regions, the team built TCR beta libraries. TCRdb analysed the multiplex PCR reads with MiXCR anew, one entry per CDR3 protein. In the table there are about 530,000 distinct CDR3 sequences, roughly 16% of which are singletons. These records were also assigned to another study, of T cells in Graves' hyperthyroidism and ophthalmopathy. That report adds: Initially, a first-round RT-PCR of the TCR CDR3 employed the HTBI primer set.

The specimen comprised peripheral blood mononuclear cells (PBMCs), sampled at new diagnosis, from a patient treated with antithyroid drugs. The origin of this receptor is a woman aged 35 to 59 with Graves disease. The chain recombines TRBV12-3 or TRBV12-4 with TRBJ1-1; D might be TRBD1 (5 bases). The CDR3 coding sequence is TGTGCCAGCAGTCTCGAACAGGTCACTGAAGCTTTCTTT. Protein sequence: CASSLEQVTEAFF.